The 28 T cell receptor beta chains below come from one sample, sequenced in a study of T-cell memory formation after mild COVID-19. One entry per CDR3 protein, called by TCRdb with MiXCR from the 5' RACE reads. The sample carries around 110,000 distinct CDR3 sequences, roughly an eighth recorded once. Sequenced input: PBMCs or a T cell subset sorted from them (not recorded which). The receptors shown here come from an adult woman who had mild COVID-19 (a few samples of this study predate the infection). Cell type and time point are not known.

The chain recombines TRBV29-1 with TRBJ2-2; 8 bases align to TRBD2. Germline V CDR1 and CDR2: SQVTM, ANQGSEA. The CDR3 has 15 amino acids. V trimming: 6 bases; J trimming: 5 bases; junction bases outside the gene matches: 11. CDR3 DNA: TGCAGCGTAAGACTAGCGAGTCTCCTTACCGGGGAGCTGTTTTTT. As protein: CSVRLASLLTGELFF.

This clonotype has a handful of counts. The chain recombines TRBV4-1 with TRBJ1-1, with TRBD1 identical over 7 bases. CDR1 and CDR2 (germline): MGHRA, YSYEKL. Unmatched junction bases numbered 6, after V lost 0 bases and J lost 5 bases. The CDR3 length is 15 residues. CDR3 amino acids: CASSQDRQGRTEAFF. The CDR3 DNA follows: TGCGCCAGCAGCCAAGACAGACAGGGTCGAACTGAAGCTTTCTTT.

The gene calls are TRBV24-1 and TRBJ2-5; TRBD2 matches at 10 bases. Trimming cost V 0 bases and J 2 bases; bases outside gene matches: 8. In germline, CDR1 is KGHDR, CDR2 SFDVKD. The CDR3 extends over 18 amino acids. CDR3 nucleotide sequence: TGTGCCACCAGTGATTTGCGGACTAGCGGAACGGAGCAAGAGACCCAGTACTTC. Translated: CATSDLRTSGTEQETQYF.

The sample holds a few counts of this clonotype. This rearrangement joins TRBV24-1 to TRBJ2-1; 7 nucleotides line up with TRBD2. This CDR3 is 11 amino acids long. The trim removed 7 bases at V and 8 bases at J, leaving 1 base unmatched. From germline, CDR1 is KGHDR and CDR2 SFDVKD. The CDR3 loop is CATRGGDEQFF. The CDR3 bases are TGTGCCACCAGGGGAGGGGATGAGCAGTTCTTC.

The chain uses TRBV20-1 and TRBJ2-1; 8 bases map to TRBD2. CDR1 and CDR2 from the germline V gene are DFQATT and SNEGSKA (reference sequence). The CDR3 has 16 residues. Trimming cost V 4 bases and J 4 bases; bases outside gene matches: 12. The CDR3 spells CSAIPAGAEFYNEQFF. In DNA form, the CDR3 reads TGCAGTGCTATCCCAGCGGGGGCTGAATTTTACAATGAGCAGTTCTTC.

The V call is TRBV20-1, the J call TRBJ2-7; D unresolved. The CDR3 has 13 amino acids. Germline V lookup: CDR1 DFQATT, CDR2 SNEGSKA (reference sequence). V was shortened by 1 base and J by 2 bases, with 9 bases between the two germline ends. The CDR3 nucleotides read TGCAGTGCTAGAGTTCCCCCAACCTACGAGCAGTACTTC. Protein: CSARVPPTYEQYF.

This clonotype has only one observation. The genes are TRBV4-1 and TRBJ1-3; the match to TRBD1 covers 7 bases. The CDR3 sequence is 16 residues long. V lost 3 bases and J lost 3; bases outside the gene matches: 8. CDR1 is MGHRA and CDR2 is YSYEKL in the germline V gene. Written as DNA, the CDR3 is TGCGCCAGCAGCCAGCCAACAGGGGTTATTGGAAACACCATATATTTT. It encodes CASSQPTGVIGNTIYF.

In DNA, the CDR3 is TGCAGTGCTAGAGATGACAGGCTCGGGGAAGATACGCAGTATTTT. The encoded protein is CSARDDRLGEDTQYF. The chain joins TRBV20-1 to TRBJ2-3; D may be TRBD1 (6 bases). The length of the CDR3 is 15 residues. Trimming left V 0 bases short and J 5 bases short, with 15 bases between. Germline V CDR1 and CDR2: DFQATT, SNEGSKA (reference sequence).

This clonotype was seen ten or more times. The rearrangement joins TRBV6-6 to TRBJ2-7; unclear D gene. The V gene lost 2 bases and the J gene lost 6 bases, with 2 bases spanning the gap. The CDR3 covers 10 residues. CDR1 and CDR2 (germline): MNHNY, SVGAGI (reference sequence). For the CDR3, the DNA is TGTGCCAGCAGTTACGGCGAGCAGTACTTC. Translated, it gives CASSYGEQYF.

Many counts were recorded for this clonotype. This chain connects TRBV15 to TRBJ2-3; the D is unclear. V shed 2 bases and J shed 3 bases, with 15 bases lying between them. The CDR3 is made up of 16 amino acids. The germline V gene has CDR1 LNHNV and CDR2 YYDKDF (reference sequence). The CDR3 nucleotides read TGTGCCACCAGCAGATACGGCCCTAGGAGTACAGATACGCAGTATTTT. Its protein product is CATSRYGPRSTDTQYF.

This chain joins TRBV29-1 and TRBJ2-7; D tentatively fits TRBD1 or TRBD2 (6 bases each). Trimming pared 6 bases from V and 1 base from J, leaving 16 bases between. CDR1 is SQVTM and CDR2 is ANQGSEA in the germline V gene. The CDR3 is 14 residues long. CDR3 in amino acids: CSVTGLTGSYEQYF. CDR3 sequence (DNA): TGCAGCGTGACAGGACTAACCGGATCCTACGAGCAGTACTTC.

The rearrangement uses TRBV30 and TRBJ2-3, with D hard to call. The CDR3 length is 14 residues. The V gene's germline CDR1 is GTSNPN and CDR2 SVGIG (reference sequence). Trimming removed 4 bases from V and 0 bases from J, with 11 bases in between. The CDR3 is CAWNVAGSTDTQYF. DNA for the CDR3: TGTGCCTGGAACGTGGCTGGTAGCACAGATACGCAGTATTTT. Using reference TRBV30 and TRBJ2-3 for the parts outside the CDR3, the full variable domain is SQTIHQWPATLVQPVGSPLSLECTVEGTSNPNLYWYRQAAGRGLQLLFYSVGIGQISSEVPQNLSASRPQDRQFILSSKKLLLSDSGFYLCAWNVAGSTDTQYFGPGTRLTVL.

This clonotype was observed a handful of times. This chain uses TRBV10-3 with TRBJ1-4; the D gene is possibly TRBD1 (6 bases). The germline V gene has CDR1 ENHRY and CDR2 SYGVKD. The CDR3 is made up of 16 amino acids. Trimming cost V 0 bases and J 5 bases, with 13 bases left between them. The CDR3 DNA is TGTGCCATCAGTGAGTCGTTGGGGACAAAAAATGAAAAACTGTTTTTT. Translating gives CAISESLGTKNEKLFF.

The table lists this clonotype with a few counts. The chain uses TRBV20-1 and TRBJ2-1; perhaps TRBD2 as D (6 bases). Trimming removed 6 bases from V and 3 bases from J, with 21 bases in between. The CDR3 length is 16 residues. Germline V gene sequence: CDR1 DFQATT, CDR2 SNEGSKA (reference sequence). The CDR3 sequence: CSAHLESGTYYNEQFF. In DNA form, the CDR3 reads TGCAGTGCCCACTTGGAGTCCGGGACTTACTACAATGAGCAGTTCTTC.

Written as DNA, the CDR3 is TGTGCCAGCAGTTACTCGACCGGGCCCTACGAGCAGTACTTC. Translated: CASSYSTGPYEQYF. The chain is built from TRBV6-5 and TRBJ2-7; D not resolved. CDR1 and CDR2 (germline): MNHEY, SVGAGI. This CDR3 comprises 14 residues. The V end lost 0 bases, the J end lost 2 bases, and 8 bases lay between the germline ends.

This clonotype was counted many times. The CDR3 DNA follows: TGCAGCGCCCCACGAGACTCCTACAATGAGCAGTTCTTC. Translation gives CSAPRDSYNEQFF. The J gene is TRBJ2-1, the V gene TRBV29-1; D is ambiguous. This CDR3 is built from 13 residues. Germline CDR1 is SQVTM and CDR2 is ANQGSEA. The V end was cut by 7 bases, the J end by 0 bases, with 10 bases between.

There are a few counts of this clonotype. This chain uses TRBV30 with TRBJ2-7; tentatively, D is TRBD1 (6 bases). The CDR3 runs to 13 residues. The V end lost 0 bases, the J end lost 2 bases, and 8 bases lay between the germline ends. The germline V gene encodes CDR1 GTSNPN and CDR2 SVGIG (reference sequence). CDR3 sequence reads: CAWSVWTAYEQYF. DNA for the CDR3: TGTGCCTGGAGTGTCTGGACAGCCTACGAGCAGTACTTC.

This clonotype was counted between two and nine times. This chain links TRBV6-2 or TRBV6-3 with TRBJ2-7; 7 bases agree with TRBD2. The germline V gene encodes CDR1 MNHEY and CDR2 SVGEGT. This CDR3 is 16 amino acids long. J gave up 3 bases and V 2 bases, and 10 bases lay outside the gene matches. CDR3 region: CASSYEEGGIDYEQYF. For the CDR3, the DNA is TGTGCCAGCAGTTACGAAGAGGGAGGGATTGACTACGAGCAGTACTTC.

This clonotype has ten or more counts. This chain joins TRBV19 and TRBJ2-1, with D maybe TRBD2 (6 bases). CDR3 length: 13 residues. Germline lookup yields CDR1 LNHDA and CDR2 SQIVND (reference sequence). V was shortened by 4 bases and J by 6 bases, with 10 bases between the two germline ends. The CDR3 sequence is CASSTLRGNEQFF. For the CDR3, the DNA is TGTGCCAGTAGTACCCTGCGGGGCAATGAGCAGTTCTTC.

The CDR3 spells CASSYSAGNYGYTF. The DNA of the CDR3 is TGTGCCAGCAGTTACTCGGCAGGGAACTATGGCTACACCTTC. J is TRBJ1-2 and V is TRBV6-5, with D perhaps TRBD1 (5 bases). CDR1 is MNHEY and CDR2 is SVGAGI in the germline V gene. The CDR3 spans 14 residues. Trimming took off 0 bases at V and 2 bases at J, with 7 bases between the two ends.

The rearrangement uses TRBV29-1 and TRBJ2-1; D might be TRBD1 or TRBD2, each matching 6 bases. This CDR3 spans 11 amino acids. CDR1 SQVTM and CDR2 ANQGSEA come from the germline V gene. The V end was cut by 3 bases, the J end by 12 bases, with 12 bases between. CDR3 DNA: TGCAGCGTTGACGGGGGCATTGGGCAGTTCTTC. Amino acids: CSVDGGIGQFF.

The rearrangement joins TRBV7-2 to TRBJ2-1, with 7 bases identical to TRBD2. Germline CDR1 reads SGHTA; CDR2 reads FQGNSA. This CDR3 region has 16 residues. Trimming took 5 bases from V and 7 from J; bases not matched to a gene: 14. The CDR3 coding sequence is TGTGCCAGCAGCCATCCGCTAAGCGGGGTTAGGAATGAGCAGTTCTTC. It codes for CASSHPLSGVRNEQFF.

The gene calls are TRBV7-9 and TRBJ2-1; 7 bases line up with TRBD2. J lost 0 bases, V lost 5 bases, and 16 bases had no gene match. Germline CDR1 is SEHNR and CDR2 is FQNEAQ (reference sequence). This CDR3 is 19 amino acids long. The CDR3 sequence is CASSVSVVSGHSSYNEQFF. CDR3 DNA sequence: TGTGCCAGCAGCGTAAGCGTCGTTAGCGGGCACAGCTCCTACAATGAGCAGTTCTTC.

CDR3 in amino acids: CASRGTGHGLDYGYTF. In DNA form, the CDR3 reads TGTGCCAGCAGAGGGACAGGACACGGCCTTGACTATGGCTACACCTTC. The rearrangement joins TRBV12-3 or TRBV12-4 to TRBJ1-2, with 8 positions matching TRBD1. The CDR3 totals 16 residues. The V gene end was trimmed by 6 bases and the J gene end by 3 bases; junction bases not matched to a gene: 12.

This clonotype showed up just a few times. CDR3 in DNA: TGTGCCGAAAAGGGGCCCTACAATGAGCAGTTCTTC. Protein sequence: CAEKGPYNEQFF. The rearrangement joins TRBV2 to TRBJ2-1, with D perhaps TRBD1 (5 bases). This CDR3 has 12 amino acids. The V gene lost 11 bases and the J gene lost 2 bases, with 10 bases spanning the gap. Germline V gives CDR1 SNHLY, CDR2 FYNNEI. Combining the CDR3 with reference TRBV2 and TRBJ2-1 gives the whole variable domain EPEVTQTPSHQVTQMGQEVILRCVPISNHLYFYWYRQILGQKVEFLVSFYNNEISEKSEIFDDQFSVERPDGSNFTLKIRSTKLEDSAMYFCAEKGPYNEQFFGPGTRLTVL.

This clonotype was seen a handful of times. The gene calls are TRBV18 and TRBJ2-1, with 7 bases matching TRBD1. The CDR3 has 15 residues. CDR1 KGHSH and CDR2 LQKENI come from the germline V gene. Germline trimming cut 3 bases from V and 8 bases from J; bases unmatched to any gene: 10. In DNA, the CDR3 is TGTGCCAGCTCACCGGAGAACAGGGGTTTGGATGAGCAGTTCTTC. Its translation: CASSPENRGLDEQFF.

This chain links TRBV20-1 with TRBJ2-7; 8 bases agree with TRBD1. V was pared by 5 bases and J by 7 bases, with 10 bases of the junction left unmatched. The germline V gene encodes CDR1 DFQATT and CDR2 SNEGSKA (reference sequence). The CDR3 extends over 13 amino acids. The CDR3 spells CSAQPPTGGEQYF. In nucleotides, the CDR3 is TGCAGTGCTCAACCCCCCACAGGGGGTGAGCAGTACTTC.

The V call is TRBV7-8, the J call TRBJ2-7; 9 nucleotides line up with TRBD1. CDR1 is SGHVS, CDR2 FQNEAQ, per germline. This CDR3 is built from 16 residues. Trimming at V came to 4 bases and at J to 3 bases, leaving 10 bases not matched to a gene. The CDR3 is CASSSDTGGSFYEQYF. The CDR3 region has the DNA TGTGCCAGCAGCTCCGACACAGGGGGCTCTTTCTACGAGCAGTACTTC. Together with reference TRBV7-8 and TRBJ2-7, the CDR3 gives the full variable domain: GAGVSQSPRYKVAKRGQDVALRCDPISGHVSLFWYQQALGQGPEFLTYFQNEAQLDKSGLPSDRFFAERPEGSVSTLKIQRTQQEDSAVYLCASSSDTGGSFYEQYFGPGTRLTVT.